Sequencing of this TCR beta chain was carried out in a study of regulatory T cells in long-lasting Graves disease. Study in general: With positive TSH receptor antibodies and over 5 years of antithyroid drugs, Graves' disease was considered persistent. Study-wide findings and caveats: More public clonotypes were shared by persistent patients (about 2,700) than by new patients (roughly 870).

The CDR3 length is 16 residues. Trimming shortened V by 5 bases and J by 2 bases, and 16 bases separated the two germline ends. Germline assignment: CDR1 SEHNR and CDR2 FQNEAQ (reference sequence). The table lists this clonotype with a few counts. Its antigen is currently unknown. In building TCR beta libraries, iRepertoire HTBI primers were used together with Arm-PCR of CDR3 regions. Per the authors' pipeline: Throughout the samples, researchers identified some 62 TRBV and approximately 14 TRBJ segments. TCRdb processed the multiplex PCR reads anew with MiXCR; each CDR3 protein has one entry. In this record, the V and J calls reflect TCRdb's handling and not the investigators' own analysis. The sample comprises fewer than 400,000 distinct CDR3 sequences, more than 20% of which are singletons, and about a fifth rests with the top ten. Time point given: persistent/refractory GD, antithyroid drugs over 5 years with positive TRAb. After RNA was extracted from PBMCs, the TCR library was made from it.

The material was peripheral blood mononuclear cells (PBMCs), obtained when the disease was refractory, from a patient treated with antithyroid drugs. The V and J genes are TRBV7-9 and TRBJ1-5, with D possibly TRBD1 on 6 matching bases. This clonotype was obtained from a female donor with Graves disease. This CDR3 is CASSAYGQGRNQPQHF. CDR3 in DNA: TGTGCCAGCAGCGCGTATGGGCAGGGGCGCAATCAGCCCCAGCATTTT.